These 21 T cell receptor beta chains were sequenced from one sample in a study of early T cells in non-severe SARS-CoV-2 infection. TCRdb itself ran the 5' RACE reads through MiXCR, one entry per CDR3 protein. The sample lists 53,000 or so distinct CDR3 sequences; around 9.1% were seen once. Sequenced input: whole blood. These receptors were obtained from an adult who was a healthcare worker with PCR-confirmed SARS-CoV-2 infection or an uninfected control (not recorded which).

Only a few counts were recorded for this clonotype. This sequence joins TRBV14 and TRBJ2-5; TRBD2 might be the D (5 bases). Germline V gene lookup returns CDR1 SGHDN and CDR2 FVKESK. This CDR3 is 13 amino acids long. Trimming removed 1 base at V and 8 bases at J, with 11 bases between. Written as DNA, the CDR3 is TGTGCCAGCAGCCAAGGACTACTAGGTACCCAGTACTTC. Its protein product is CASSQGLLGTQYF.

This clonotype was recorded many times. The CDR3 coding sequence is TGTGCCAGCAGTGTGGGCGCGGGAGAAGGCAATGAGCAGTTCTTC. It yields the protein CASSVGAGEGNEQFF. The chain uses TRBV6-4 and TRBJ2-1; TRBD2 aligns across 7 bases. The CDR3 totals 15 residues. V was pared by 4 bases and J by 6 bases, with 9 bases of the junction left unmatched. CDR1 is MRHNA, CDR2 SNTAGT, per germline.

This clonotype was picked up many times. CDR3 sequence (DNA): TGTGCCAGCAGCTATGGCCGGCGGGAGAAGTTGGACATTCAGTACTTC. Translation gives CASSYGRREKLDIQYF. This sequence joins TRBV11-2 and TRBJ2-4; 7 bases match TRBD2. This CDR3 is built from 16 residues. The V and J ends lost 4 bases and 8 bases, in that order; junction bases with no gene match: 14. Germline CDR1 SGHAT, CDR2 FQNNGV.

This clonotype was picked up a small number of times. This chain's CDR3 is CASSLRDRSSYEQYF. The CDR3 nucleotides read TGTGCCAGCAGTTTAAGGGACAGGTCCTCCTACGAGCAGTACTTC. The chain uses TRBV2 and TRBJ2-7; 8 bases line up with TRBD1. J gave up 0 bases and V 5 bases, and 6 bases lay outside the gene matches. CDR3 length equals 15 residues. Germline loops: CDR1 SNHLY, CDR2 FYNNEI.

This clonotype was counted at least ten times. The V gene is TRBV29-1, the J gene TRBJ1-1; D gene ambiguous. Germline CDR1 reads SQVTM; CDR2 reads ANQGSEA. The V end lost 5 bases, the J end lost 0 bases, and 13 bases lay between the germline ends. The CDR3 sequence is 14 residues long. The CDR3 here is CSVKRAPMNTEAFF. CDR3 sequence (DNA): TGCAGCGTTAAAAGGGCCCCAATGAACACTGAAGCTTTCTTT.

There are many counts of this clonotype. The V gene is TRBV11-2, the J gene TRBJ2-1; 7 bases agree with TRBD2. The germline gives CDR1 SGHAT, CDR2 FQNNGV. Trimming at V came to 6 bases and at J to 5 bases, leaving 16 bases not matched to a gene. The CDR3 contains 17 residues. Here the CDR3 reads CASSRRPGAGVDNEQFF. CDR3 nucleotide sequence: TGTGCCAGCAGTCGTCGGCCCGGCGCGGGAGTTGACAATGAGCAGTTCTTC.

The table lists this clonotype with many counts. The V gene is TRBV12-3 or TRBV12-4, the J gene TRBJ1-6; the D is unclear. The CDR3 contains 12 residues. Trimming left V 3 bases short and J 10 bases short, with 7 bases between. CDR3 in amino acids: CASSLGSSPLHF. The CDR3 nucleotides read TGTGCCAGCAGTTTGGGGAGCTCACCCCTCCACTTT.

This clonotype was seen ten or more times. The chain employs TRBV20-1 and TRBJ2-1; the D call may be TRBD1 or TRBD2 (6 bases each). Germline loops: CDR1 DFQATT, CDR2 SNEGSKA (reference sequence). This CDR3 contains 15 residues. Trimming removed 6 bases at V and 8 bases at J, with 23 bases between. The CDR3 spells CSATSTGARADEQFF. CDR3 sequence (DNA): TGCAGTGCAACCTCGACGGGGGCTCGGGCGGATGAGCAGTTCTTC.

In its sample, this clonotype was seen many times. The CDR3 region has the DNA TGTGCCAGCAGGGACGCCCTTAAGGCCTACAATGAGCAGTTCTTC. It yields the protein CASRDALKAYNEQFF. This rearrangement joins TRBV7-9 to TRBJ2-1; D unclear. V was trimmed by 6 bases and J by 2 bases, leaving 14 bases between them. This CDR3 has 15 amino acids. CDR1 and CDR2 (germline): SEHNR, FQNEAQ (reference sequence).

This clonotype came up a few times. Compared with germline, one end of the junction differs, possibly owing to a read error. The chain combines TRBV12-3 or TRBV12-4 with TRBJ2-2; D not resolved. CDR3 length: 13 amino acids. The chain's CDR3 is CASSFGATGELFF. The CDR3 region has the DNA TGTGCCAGTAGTTTTGGCGCGACCGGGGAGCTGTTTTTT.

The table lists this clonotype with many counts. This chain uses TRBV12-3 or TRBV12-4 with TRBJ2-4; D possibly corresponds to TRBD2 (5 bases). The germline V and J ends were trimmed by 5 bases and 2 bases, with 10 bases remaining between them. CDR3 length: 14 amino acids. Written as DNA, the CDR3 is TGTGCCAGCAGTATCGGGGAGTCCAAAAACATTCAGTACTTC. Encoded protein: CASSIGESKNIQYF.

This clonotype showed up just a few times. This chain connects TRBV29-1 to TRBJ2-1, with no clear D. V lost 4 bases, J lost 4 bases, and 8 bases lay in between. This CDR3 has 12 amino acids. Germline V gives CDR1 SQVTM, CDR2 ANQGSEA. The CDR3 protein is CSVGTEYNEQFF. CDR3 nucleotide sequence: TGCAGCGTTGGAACGGAGTACAATGAGCAGTTCTTC.

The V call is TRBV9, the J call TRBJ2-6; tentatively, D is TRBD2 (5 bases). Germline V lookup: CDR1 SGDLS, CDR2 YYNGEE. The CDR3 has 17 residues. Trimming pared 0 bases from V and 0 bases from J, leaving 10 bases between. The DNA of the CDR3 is TGTGCCAGCAGCGTAGACGGCGGACTCTCTGGGGCCAACGTCCTGACTTTC. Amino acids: CASSVDGGLSGANVLTF. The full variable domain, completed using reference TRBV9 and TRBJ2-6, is DSGVTQTPKHLITATGQRVTLRCSPRSGDLSVYWYQQSLDQGLQFLIQYYNGEERAKGNILERFSAQQFPDLHSELNLSSLELGDSALYFCASSVDGGLSGANVLTFGAGSRLTVL.

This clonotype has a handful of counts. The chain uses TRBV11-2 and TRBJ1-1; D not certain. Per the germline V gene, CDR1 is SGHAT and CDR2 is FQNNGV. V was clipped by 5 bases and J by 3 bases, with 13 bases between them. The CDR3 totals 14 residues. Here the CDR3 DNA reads TGTGCCAGCAGCAGGTTATCCGGTGACACTGAAGCTTTCTTT. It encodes CASSRLSGDTEAFF. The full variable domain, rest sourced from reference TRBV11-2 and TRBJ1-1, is EAGVAQSPRYKIIEKRQSVAFWCNPISGHATLYWYQQILGQGPKLLIQFQNNGVVDDSQLPKDRFSAERLKGVDSTLKIQPAKLEDSAVYLCASSRLSGDTEAFFGQGTRLTVV.

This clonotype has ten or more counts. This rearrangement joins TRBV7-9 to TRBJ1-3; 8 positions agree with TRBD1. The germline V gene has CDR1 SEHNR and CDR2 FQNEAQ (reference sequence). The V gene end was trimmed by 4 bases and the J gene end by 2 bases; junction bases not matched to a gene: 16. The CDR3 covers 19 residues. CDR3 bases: TGTGCCAGCAGCTCCCCCGGGACAGGAGAGAGAGGGACTGGAAACACCATATATTTT. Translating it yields CASSSPGTGERGTGNTIYF.

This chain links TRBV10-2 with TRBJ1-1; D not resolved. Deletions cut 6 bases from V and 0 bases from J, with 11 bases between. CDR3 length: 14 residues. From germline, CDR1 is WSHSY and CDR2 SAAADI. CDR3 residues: CASSPAGLNTEAFF. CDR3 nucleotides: TGCGCCAGCAGCCCCGCCGGGTTGAACACTGAAGCTTTCTTT.

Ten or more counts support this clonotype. CDR3 nucleotides: TGTGCCAGCAGCCAGGACCCGACCGGGACAAGCAATCAGCCCCAGCATTTT. Translated, it gives CASSQDPTGTSNQPQHF. The genes are TRBV3-1 and TRBJ1-5, with D possibly matching TRBD1 (6 bases). CDR1 is LGHDT and CDR2 is YNNKEL in the germline V gene (reference sequence). The CDR3 has 17 residues. The germline V and J ends were trimmed by 3 bases and 1 base, with 16 bases remaining between them.

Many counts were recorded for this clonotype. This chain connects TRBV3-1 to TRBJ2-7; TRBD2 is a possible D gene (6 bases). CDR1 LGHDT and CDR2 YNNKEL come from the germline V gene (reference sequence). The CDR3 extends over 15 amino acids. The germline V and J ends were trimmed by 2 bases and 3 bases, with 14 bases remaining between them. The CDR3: CASSQPRDLGYEQYF. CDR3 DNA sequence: TGTGCCAGCAGCCAACCCCGGGACTTAGGCTACGAGCAGTACTTC.

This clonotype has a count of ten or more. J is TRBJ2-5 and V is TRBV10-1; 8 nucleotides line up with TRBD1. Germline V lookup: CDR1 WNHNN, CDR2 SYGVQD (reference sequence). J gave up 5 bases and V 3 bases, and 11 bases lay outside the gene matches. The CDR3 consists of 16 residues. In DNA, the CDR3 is TGCGCCAGCAGTGACCTTCCGACAGGGGCCGGGGAGACCCAGTACTTC. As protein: CASSDLPTGAGETQYF.

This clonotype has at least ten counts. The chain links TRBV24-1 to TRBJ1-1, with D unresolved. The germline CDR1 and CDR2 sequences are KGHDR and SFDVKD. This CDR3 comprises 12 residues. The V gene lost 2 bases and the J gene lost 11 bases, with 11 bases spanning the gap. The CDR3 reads CATSDYGRKAFF. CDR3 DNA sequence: TGTGCCACCAGTGATTATGGCCGGAAGGCTTTCTTT.

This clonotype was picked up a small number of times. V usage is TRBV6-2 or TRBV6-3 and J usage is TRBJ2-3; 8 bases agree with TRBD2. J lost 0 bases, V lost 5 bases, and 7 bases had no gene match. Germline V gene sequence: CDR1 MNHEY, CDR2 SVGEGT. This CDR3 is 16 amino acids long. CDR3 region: CASSKTGLESTDTQYF. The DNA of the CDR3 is TGTGCCAGCAGTAAGACGGGACTAGAAAGCACAGATACGCAGTATTTT.